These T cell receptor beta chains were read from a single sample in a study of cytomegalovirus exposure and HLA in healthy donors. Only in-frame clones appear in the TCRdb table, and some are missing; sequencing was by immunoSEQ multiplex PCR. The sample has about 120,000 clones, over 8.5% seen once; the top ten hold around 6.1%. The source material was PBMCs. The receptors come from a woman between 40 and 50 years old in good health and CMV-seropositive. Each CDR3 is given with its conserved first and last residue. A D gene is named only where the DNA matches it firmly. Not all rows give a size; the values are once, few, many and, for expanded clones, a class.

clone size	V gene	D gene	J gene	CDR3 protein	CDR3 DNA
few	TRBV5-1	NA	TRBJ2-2	CASSLGQNTGELFF	TGCGCCAGCAGCTTGGGACAGAACACCGGGGAGCTGTTTTTT
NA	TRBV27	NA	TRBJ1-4	CASSARRGNEKLFF	TGTGCCAGCAGTGCTAGACGCGGTAATGAAAAACTGTTTTTT
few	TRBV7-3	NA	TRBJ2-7	CASSPTGTKDYEQYF	TGTGCCAGCAGCCCAACAGGGACAAAGGACTACGAGCAGTACTTC
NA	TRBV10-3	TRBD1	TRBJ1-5	CAISPDRDSYQPQHF	TGTGCCATCAGCCCTGACAGGGATTCTTATCAGCCCCAGCATTTT
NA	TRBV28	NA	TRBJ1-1	CASSLTGGTEAFF	TGTGCCAGCAGTTTAACGGGGGGGACTGAAGCTTTCTTT
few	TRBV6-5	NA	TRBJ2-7	CASSYSLGVSYEQYF	TGTGCCAGCAGTTACTCGCTAGGTGTATCCTACGAGCAGTACTTC
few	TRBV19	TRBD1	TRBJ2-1	CASRLGPPGQGNHEQFF	TGTGCCAGTAGATTGGGCCCCCCGGGACAGGGGAATCATGAGCAGTTCTTC
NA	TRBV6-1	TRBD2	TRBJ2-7	CASSHGGGDTFEQYF	TGTGCCAGCAGTCACGGGGGGGGCGATACCTTCGAGCAGTACTTC
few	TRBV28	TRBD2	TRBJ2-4	CASLPGTRAKNIQYF	TGTGCCAGTCTCCCAGGGACTAGAGCCAAAAACATTCAGTACTTC
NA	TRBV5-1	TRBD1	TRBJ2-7	CASSTPDRARYEQYF	TGCGCCAGCAGCACACCCGACAGGGCCCGCTACGAGCAGTACTTC
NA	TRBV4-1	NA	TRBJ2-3	CASSPHSRGTDTQYF	TGCGCCAGCAGCCCCCATTCACGGGGCACAGATACGCAGTATTTT
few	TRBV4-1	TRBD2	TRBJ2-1	CASSQDPTTSGGPVNEQFF	TGCGCCAGCAGCCAAGATCCGACGACTAGCGGGGGTCCGGTCAATGAGCAGTTCTTC
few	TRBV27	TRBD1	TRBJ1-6	CASSFSMTGMVSPLHF	TGTGCCAGCAGTTTTTCCATGACAGGGATGGTTTCACCCCTCCACTTT
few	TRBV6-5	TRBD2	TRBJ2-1	CACSGGPTEQFF	TGTGCCTGTTCGGGGGGGCCCACTGAGCAGTTCTTC
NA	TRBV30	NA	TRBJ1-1	CAWSLDTRNTEAFF	TGTGCCTGGAGTCTTGACACACGGAACACTGAAGCTTTCTTT
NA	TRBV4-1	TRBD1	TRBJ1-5	CASSQGQHSNQPQHF	TGCGCCAGCAGCCAGGGACAGCATAGCAATCAGCCCCAGCATTTT
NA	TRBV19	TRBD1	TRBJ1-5	CASSWTGGNQPQHF	TGTGCCAGTAGCTGGACAGGGGGAAATCAGCCCCAGCATTTT